This entry features one T cell receptor beta chain sequence. Its target is unknown. These data come from a study of T cell responses to AZD1222 COVID-19 vaccine. The germline CDR1 and CDR2 sequences are MDHEN and SYDVKM. V was clipped by 5 bases and J by 4 bases, with 18 bases between them. The CDR3 totals 17 residues. Clones were sequenced by immunoSEQ multiplex PCR, and TCRdb holds only the in-frame ones, with some missing. This sample has some 150,000 clones, with about 90% found just once. General study results and limits: The donors showed a predominance of white British ancestry and of females, with possible underestimation of clonal diversity. When two AZD1222 doses had been given, Spike-specific TCR breadth and depth rose. Epitopes outside B.1.351 and B.1.1.7 mutated regions reportedly drew nearly half of spike TCRs.

The V and J genes are TRBV28 and TRBJ1-6, with D perhaps TRBD1 (5 bases). Sequenced here: peripheral blood, sampled on day 0 of AZD1222 vaccination. This TCR was recovered from an adult in good health. The CDR3 sequence is CASSRGPPPGYNSPLHF. CDR3 nucleotides: TGTGCCAGCAGTAGGGGACCTCCACCTGGGTATAATTCACCCCTCCACTTT.